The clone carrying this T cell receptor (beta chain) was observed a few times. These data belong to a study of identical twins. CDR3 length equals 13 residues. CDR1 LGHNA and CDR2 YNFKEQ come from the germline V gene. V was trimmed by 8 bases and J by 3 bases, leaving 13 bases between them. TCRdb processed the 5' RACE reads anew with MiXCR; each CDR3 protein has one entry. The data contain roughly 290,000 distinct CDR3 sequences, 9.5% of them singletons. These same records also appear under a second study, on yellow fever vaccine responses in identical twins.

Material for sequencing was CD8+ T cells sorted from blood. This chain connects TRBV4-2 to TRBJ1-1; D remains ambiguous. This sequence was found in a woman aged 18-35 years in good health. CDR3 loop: CASLEGSDTEAFF. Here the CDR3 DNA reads TGTGCCAGCCTAGAAGGAAGCGACACTGAAGCTTTCTTT.